Listed below are T cell receptor beta chains from one sample, sequenced in a study of T-cell memory formation after mild COVID-19. One entry per CDR3 protein results from TCRdb running MiXCR on the 5' RACE reads. The profile shows 65,000 to 95,000 distinct CDR3 sequences, over 10% of them singletons. Sequences were obtained from PBMCs or a T cell subset sorted from them (not recorded which). These receptors came from a man aged 18-30 years who had mild COVID-19 (a few samples of this study predate the infection). Cell type and time point are not known. Both conserved end residues are part of each CDR3. Each record gives: V gene, J gene, D gene, clone size, CDR3 DNA, CDR3 protein. D genes are given only for firm matches. Not all rows give a size; the values are once, few, many and, for expanded clones, a class.

V gene: TRBV5-1; J gene: TRBJ2-1; D gene: -; clone size: few; CDR3 DNA: TGCGCCAGCAGCACCCGGGGTCCTGGACCCAACAATGAGCAGTTCTTC; CDR3 protein: CASSTRGPGPNNEQFF
V gene: TRBV6-2/TRBV6-3; J gene: TRBJ1-1; D gene: TRBD1; clone size: -; CDR3 DNA: TGTGCCAGCAGTTGGACAGGGGGTAGTGAAGCTTTCTTT; CDR3 protein: CASSWTGGSEAFF
V gene: TRBV7-9; J gene: TRBJ2-2; D gene: -; clone size: few; CDR3 DNA: TGTGCCAGCAACTTCTTCGGATCGAACACCGGGGAGCTGTTTTTT; CDR3 protein: CASNFFGSNTGELFF
V gene: TRBV4-3; J gene: TRBJ2-2; D gene: -; clone size: few; CDR3 DNA: TGCGCCAGCAGCCAAGATGAACAGGATATCACCGGGGAGCTGTTTTTT; CDR3 protein: CASSQDEQDITGELFF
V gene: TRBV12-3/TRBV12-4; J gene: TRBJ1-2; D gene: -; clone size: few; CDR3 DNA: TGTGCCAGCAGTATGTCCGGGAGCTGGGGCTACACCTTC; CDR3 protein: CASSMSGSWGYTF
V gene: TRBV5-5; J gene: TRBJ2-6; D gene: -; clone size: few; CDR3 DNA: TGTGCCAGCAGCTTGGCCTTAGCCGGTGTGGTGGCTGGGGCCAACGTCCTGACTTTC; CDR3 protein: CASSLALAGVVAGANVLTF
V gene: TRBV4-2; J gene: TRBJ2-5; D gene: -; clone size: few; CDR3 DNA: TGTGCCAGCAGCCAAGTTGCGAGCGCGTTACGAGAGACCCAGTACTTC; CDR3 protein: CASSQVASALRETQYF
V gene: TRBV20-1; J gene: TRBJ1-6; D gene: -; clone size: -; CDR3 DNA: TGCAGTGCTGGTCGGACAGTAAATTCACCCCTCCACTTT; CDR3 protein: CSAGRTVNSPLHF
V gene: TRBV4-1; J gene: TRBJ2-6; D gene: TRBD1; clone size: few; CDR3 DNA: TGCGCCAGCAGCCAAGGACAGGGGACCGGGGCCAACGTCCTGACTTTC; CDR3 protein: CASSQGQGTGANVLTF
V gene: TRBV4-1; J gene: TRBJ1-1; D gene: -; clone size: few; CDR3 DNA: TGCGCCAGCAGCCAAGTTGAGCCGTCGGGGGCTGAAGCTTTCTTT; CDR3 protein: CASSQVEPSGAEAFF
V gene: TRBV20-1; J gene: TRBJ1-1; D gene: -; clone size: -; CDR3 DNA: TGCAGTGCTCTAGGACAGCAAAGGGGAGGGGGAGCTTTCTTT; CDR3 protein: CSALGQQRGGGAFF
V gene: TRBV7-4; J gene: TRBJ1-1; D gene: -; clone size: -; CDR3 DNA: TGTGCCAGCAGCATCCCTACGAAGGGGGGTAGGACTGAAGCTTTCTTT; CDR3 protein: CASSIPTKGGRTEAFF
V gene: TRBV20-1; J gene: TRBJ1-1; D gene: -; clone size: few; CDR3 DNA: TGCAGTGCCCCCGTAGAGGGGATGAACACTGAAGCTTTCTTT; CDR3 protein: CSAPVEGMNTEAFF
V gene: TRBV27; J gene: TRBJ2-7; D gene: TRBD2; clone size: -; CDR3 DNA: TGTGCCAGCAGTTCCCAGGGTGCCGGGGGGGCCAGCTCCTACGAGCAGTACTTC; CDR3 protein: CASSSQGAGGASSYEQYF
V gene: TRBV5-5; J gene: TRBJ2-5; D gene: -; clone size: -; CDR3 DNA: TGTGCCAGCACACTGGGTCCCAGTCAGACCCAGTACTTC; CDR3 protein: CASTLGPSQTQYF
V gene: TRBV12-3/TRBV12-4; J gene: TRBJ2-3; D gene: TRBD2; clone size: -; CDR3 DNA: TGTGCCAGCAGCCGACTAGCGGGGCCCACAGATACGCAGTATTTT; CDR3 protein: CASSRLAGPTDTQYF
V gene: TRBV20-1; J gene: TRBJ1-2; D gene: TRBD1; clone size: -; CDR3 DNA: TGCAGTGCTAGGGATAGGGACAGGGGGCTGACCAACTATGGCTACACCTTC; CDR3 protein: CSARDRDRGLTNYGYTF
V gene: TRBV6-5; J gene: TRBJ1-5; D gene: -; clone size: few; CDR3 DNA: TGTGCCAGCAGTTACGAGGGGGGAGTTCAGCCCCAGCATTTT; CDR3 protein: CASSYEGGVQPQHF
V gene: TRBV7-9; J gene: TRBJ2-2; D gene: TRBD2; clone size: few; CDR3 DNA: TGTGCCACCCGGGGGGTGAACACCGGGGAGCTGTTTTTT; CDR3 protein: CATRGVNTGELFF
V gene: TRBV6-2/TRBV6-3; J gene: TRBJ1-6; D gene: TRBD1; clone size: few; CDR3 DNA: TGTGCCAGCAGTAACACAGGGGAAGTGGATTCACCCCTCCACTTT; CDR3 protein: CASSNTGEVDSPLHF
V gene: TRBV29-1; J gene: TRBJ1-1; D gene: -; clone size: few; CDR3 DNA: TGCAGCGTTACCTTTCTCCAGGATGCTTTCTTT; CDR3 protein: CSVTFLQDAFF
V gene: TRBV5-1; J gene: TRBJ2-3; D gene: -; clone size: few; CDR3 DNA: TGCGCCAGCAGCTTGATTCCGGTGGATACGCAGTATTTT; CDR3 protein: CASSLIPVDTQYF
V gene: TRBV4-3; J gene: TRBJ1-3; D gene: -; clone size: few; CDR3 DNA: TGCGCCAGCAGCTTGTTTCAAGCGGCAGCGGCTGGAAACACCATATATTTT; CDR3 protein: CASSLFQAAAAGNTIYF
V gene: TRBV7-3; J gene: TRBJ2-5; D gene: -; clone size: -; CDR3 DNA: TGTGCCAGCAGCTTAGAGGGCGGGGAGACCCAGTACTTC; CDR3 protein: CASSLEGGETQYF
V gene: TRBV20-1; J gene: TRBJ2-7; D gene: -; clone size: many; CDR3 DNA: TGCAGTGCTAGAGACGCCGCGAGCTCCTACGAGCAGTACTTC; CDR3 protein: CSARDAASSYEQYF
V gene: TRBV28; J gene: TRBJ1-2; D gene: TRBD1; clone size: few; CDR3 DNA: TGTGCCAGCAGTTTGTGGACAGGGTACGGTGGCTACACCTTC; CDR3 protein: CASSLWTGYGGYTF
V gene: TRBV7-3; J gene: TRBJ2-3; D gene: TRBD2; clone size: -; CDR3 DNA: TGTGCCAGCAGCTTAGCGGGGGGCCCCACAGATACGCAGTATTTT; CDR3 protein: CASSLAGGPTDTQYF
V gene: TRBV4-3; J gene: TRBJ2-5; D gene: TRBD2; clone size: few; CDR3 DNA: TGCGCCAGCAGCCGATTCGCGGGGGTCTCAGAGACCCAGTACTTC; CDR3 protein: CASSRFAGVSETQYF
V gene: TRBV7-6; J gene: TRBJ2-7; D gene: TRBD1; clone size: few; CDR3 DNA: TGTGCCAGCAGCTTAAATTCAGGGGGCCGCTTCGAGCAGTACTTC; CDR3 protein: CASSLNSGGRFEQYF
V gene: TRBV4-1; J gene: TRBJ1-6; D gene: -; clone size: once; CDR3 DNA: TGCGCCAGCAGCCAATCTCGGCGAGCGGGAAATTCACCCCTCCACTTT; CDR3 protein: CASSQSRRAGNSPLHF
V gene: TRBV5-1; J gene: TRBJ2-1; D gene: TRBD2; clone size: -; CDR3 DNA: TGCGCCAGCAGCCTACGGACTAGCGGGGGGGATGAGCAGTTCTTC; CDR3 protein: CASSLRTSGGDEQFF
V gene: TRBV20-1; J gene: TRBJ2-1; D gene: -; clone size: few; CDR3 DNA: TGCAGTGCTAGAGGGGCCTTCCTCAATGAGCAGTTCTTC; CDR3 protein: CSARGAFLNEQFF